The entry below gives a single T cell receptor beta chain sequence along with its context. No antigen is known for it. The entry originates in a study of PD-L1 blockade in urothelial cancer. As for the study in general: Patients went on atezolizumab at some point between 2013 and 2015, receiving 1,200 mg intravenously every 3 weeks. Researchers found blood samples held a median of 141,255 T cells. Study results and caveats: Below-median pretreatment blood TCR clonality predicted better survival.

The investigators introduced synthetic TCR analog templates into each PCR as spikes. Data came from immunoSEQ multiplex PCR; TCRdb stores just in-frame clones and leaves some out. The sample yields some 28,000 clones, approximately 79% seen once. CDR3 length equals 14 residues. CDR1 is MNHEY and CDR2 is SVGAGI in the germline V gene. Deletions cut 6 bases from V and 0 bases from J, with 10 bases between. The chain carries TRBV6-5 and TRBJ2-3; maybe TRBD2 (6 bases). This clonotype was obtained from a man over 45 with urothelial cancer. Sequenced here: PBMCs, sampled around atezolizumab (anti-PD-L1) treatment. The CDR3 spells CASRLGLSTDTQYF. The CDR3 DNA reads as TGTGCCAGCAGACTCGGACTAAGCACAGATACGCAGTATTTT.